The sequence of this TCR beta chain was determined in a study of blood T cell repertoires in COVID-19 (dated by TCRdb to the early 2020s). Notes on the research overall: Samples from collaborators originated in the United States, Italy and Spain and spanned both the acute and convalescent phases of COVID-19. The prospective study material was composed of cDNA or gDNA derived from T cells, B-cell-depleted T cells, or PBMCs. Deeply sampled blood TCRbeta repertoires from subjects exposed to, actively infected with, or recovered from COVID-19 were included in the dataset. The repertoires were made available in a free public database intended to serve as a resource for research on the immune response to SARS-CoV-2. The samples were drawn from two sources: the first 160 participants of the ongoing ImmuneRACE study, and approximately 1,300 subjects contributed by 6 global collaborators. Sample metadata almost always included a de-identified subject ID, COVID-19 status, age in years and sex. HLA class I and class II types, where available, came from metadata supplied by the sample provider rather than from assay-based typing. Summary of the overall study and its limitations: Clinical and demographic metadata were provided uncurated, with the amount varying by source and participant.

The CDR3 has 13 amino acids, counting the end cysteine and phenylalanine. The retained sequence is limited to the CDR3, 39 bases, with the frame set at the first base. Trimming takes 5 bases from V and 8 bases from J, and the germline ends sit 13 bases apart. As encoded in the germline V gene, CDR1 is SGHAT while CDR2 is FQNNGV. A remark on this clone: It has no known antigen specificity. Base quality data are lacking; no much larger clone is found one base away.

The collaborating institutions used their own protocols to collect whole blood in K2EDTA tubes. Collaborator samples were shipped for TCRbeta analysis as frozen whole blood, isolated PBMCs, or DNA extracted from either sample type. TCRbeta CDR3 regions were amplified from genomic DNA using the immunoSEQ Assay, a bias-controlled multiplex PCR. From the authors' description of their analysis: The number of nucleated cells in each sample was estimated from the amplification of reference gene primers within the assay. To quantify the absolute abundance of each unique TCRbeta CDR3 rearrangement, sequence reads were collapsed and filtered. For each sample, productive Simpson clonality was calculated as the square root of Simpson's diversity index over productive rearrangements. The immuneACCESS repertoire file appears here via TCRdb, limited to in-frame rearrangements. These files lack a portion of the clones; in checked studies, under half of the deficit traces to unresolved V genes, and the cause of the others is not known. V, J and clone size derive from that table, while D and trimming were established from the DNA sequence. The sample data list approximately 80,000 clones, and about nine tenths of these were observed just once. The leading ten clones occupy 9.1% of the sample.

This clonotype originated in a human donor in a cohort sampled during active COVID-19. Sequences were obtained from peripheral blood. The chain is made from TRBV11-2 and TRBJ2-1; TRBD2 is a possible D gene, resting on 6 matching bases. The CDR3 region reads CASSPTTSYEQFF. The DNA sequence is as follows: TGTGCCAGCAGCCCGACAACTAGCTATGAGCAGTTCTTC. Extended through the reference TRBV11-2 and TRBJ2-1 proteins, this CDR3 yields the full variable domain: EAGVAQSPRYKIIEKRQSVAFWCNPISGHATLYWYQQILGQGPKLLIQFQNNGVVDDSQLPKDRFSAERLKGVDSTLKIQPAKLEDSAVYLCASSPTTSYEQFFGPGTRLTVL.